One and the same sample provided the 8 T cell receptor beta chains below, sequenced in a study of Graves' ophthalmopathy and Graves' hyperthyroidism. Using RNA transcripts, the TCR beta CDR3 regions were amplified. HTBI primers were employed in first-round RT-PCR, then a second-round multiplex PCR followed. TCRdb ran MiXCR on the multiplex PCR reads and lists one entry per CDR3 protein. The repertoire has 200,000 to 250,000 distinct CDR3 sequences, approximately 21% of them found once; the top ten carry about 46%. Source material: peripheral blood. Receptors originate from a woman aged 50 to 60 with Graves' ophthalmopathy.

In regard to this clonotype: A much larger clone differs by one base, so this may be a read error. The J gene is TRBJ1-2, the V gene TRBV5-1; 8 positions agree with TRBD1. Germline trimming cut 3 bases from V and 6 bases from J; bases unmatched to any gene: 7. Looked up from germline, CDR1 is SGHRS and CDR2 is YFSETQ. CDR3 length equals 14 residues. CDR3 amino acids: CASSYDRGQDGYTF. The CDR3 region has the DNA TGCGCCAGCAGCTACGACAGGGGCCAAGATGGCTACACCTTC.

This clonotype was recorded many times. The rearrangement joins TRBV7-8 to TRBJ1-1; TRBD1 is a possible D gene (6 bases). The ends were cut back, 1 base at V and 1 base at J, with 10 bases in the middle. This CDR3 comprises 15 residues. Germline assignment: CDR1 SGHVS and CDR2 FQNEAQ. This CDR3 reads CASSLVQGRNTEAFF. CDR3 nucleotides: TGTGCCAGCAGCTTAGTACAGGGCCGGAACACTGAAGCTTTCTTT.

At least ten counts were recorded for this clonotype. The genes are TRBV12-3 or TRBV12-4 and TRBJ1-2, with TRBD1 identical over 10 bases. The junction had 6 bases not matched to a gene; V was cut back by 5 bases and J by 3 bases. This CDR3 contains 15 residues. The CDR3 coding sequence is TGTGCCAGCAGTCCAAGAGGGACAGGGGACTATGGCTACACCTTC. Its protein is CASSPRGTGDYGYTF.

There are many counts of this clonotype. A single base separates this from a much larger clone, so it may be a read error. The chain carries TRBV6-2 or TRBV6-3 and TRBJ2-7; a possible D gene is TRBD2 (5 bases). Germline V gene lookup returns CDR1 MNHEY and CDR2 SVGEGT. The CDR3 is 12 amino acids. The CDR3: CASREQSYERYF. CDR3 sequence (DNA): TGTGCCTCCCGGGAACAATCCTACGAGCGGTACTTC.

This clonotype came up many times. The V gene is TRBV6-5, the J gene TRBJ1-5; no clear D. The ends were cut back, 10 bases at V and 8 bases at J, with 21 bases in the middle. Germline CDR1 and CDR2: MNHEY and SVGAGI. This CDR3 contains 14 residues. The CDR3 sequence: CAIRAVTLAEPQHF. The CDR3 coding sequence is TGTGCCATCCGGGCGGTAACCCTCGCAGAGCCCCAGCATTTT.

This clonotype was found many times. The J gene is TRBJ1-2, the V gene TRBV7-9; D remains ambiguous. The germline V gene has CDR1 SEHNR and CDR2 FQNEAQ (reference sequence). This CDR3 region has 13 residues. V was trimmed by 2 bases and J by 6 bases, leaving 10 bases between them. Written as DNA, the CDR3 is TGTGCCAGCAGCTTATTTTCAAGGAATGGCTACACCTTC. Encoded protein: CASSLFSRNGYTF.

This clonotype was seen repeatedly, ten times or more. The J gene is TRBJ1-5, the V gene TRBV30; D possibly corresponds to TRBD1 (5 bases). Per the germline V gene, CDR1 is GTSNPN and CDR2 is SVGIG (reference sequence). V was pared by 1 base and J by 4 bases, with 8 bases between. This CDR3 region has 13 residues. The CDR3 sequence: CAWSGGRNQPQHF. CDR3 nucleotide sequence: TGTGCCTGGAGTGGGGGACGGAATCAGCCCCAGCATTTT.

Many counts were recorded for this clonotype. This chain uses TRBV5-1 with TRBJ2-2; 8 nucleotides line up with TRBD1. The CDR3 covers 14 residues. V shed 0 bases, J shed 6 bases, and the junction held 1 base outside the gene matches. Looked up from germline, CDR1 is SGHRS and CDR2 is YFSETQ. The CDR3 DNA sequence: TGCGCCAGCAGCTTGGTACAGGGGGCCGGGGAGCTGTTTTTT. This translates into CASSLVQGAGELFF.